This note documents a single T cell receptor (beta chain) sequence. Its specificity is not known. The authors reverse transcribed all of the isolated RNA, so sequencing captured expressed TCRB transcripts. The protocol was immunoSEQ multiplex PCR, while the TCRdb copy is restricted to in-frame clones and leaves out a portion. Among more than 150,000 clones listed, approximately 8.4% were seen once. These data originate in a study of beta chain features in type 1 diabetes. Study-wide results and caveats: Equally in patients and controls, PCR might preferentially amplify shorter templates.

The length of the CDR3 is 17 residues. CDR1 is SQVTM, CDR2 ANQGSEA, per germline. After removal of 7 bases from V and 1 base from J, the junction contained 13 bases not matched to a gene. This clonotype was obtained from a woman between 18 and 29 years old in good health. Sample: central memory CD4+ T cells from blood. The chain uses TRBV29-1 and TRBJ2-7, with 13 bases matching TRBD2. CDR3 residues: CSAIGLAGALESYEQYF. In DNA form, the CDR3 reads TGCAGCGCAATTGGACTAGCGGGAGCATTGGAGTCCTACGAGCAGTACTTC.